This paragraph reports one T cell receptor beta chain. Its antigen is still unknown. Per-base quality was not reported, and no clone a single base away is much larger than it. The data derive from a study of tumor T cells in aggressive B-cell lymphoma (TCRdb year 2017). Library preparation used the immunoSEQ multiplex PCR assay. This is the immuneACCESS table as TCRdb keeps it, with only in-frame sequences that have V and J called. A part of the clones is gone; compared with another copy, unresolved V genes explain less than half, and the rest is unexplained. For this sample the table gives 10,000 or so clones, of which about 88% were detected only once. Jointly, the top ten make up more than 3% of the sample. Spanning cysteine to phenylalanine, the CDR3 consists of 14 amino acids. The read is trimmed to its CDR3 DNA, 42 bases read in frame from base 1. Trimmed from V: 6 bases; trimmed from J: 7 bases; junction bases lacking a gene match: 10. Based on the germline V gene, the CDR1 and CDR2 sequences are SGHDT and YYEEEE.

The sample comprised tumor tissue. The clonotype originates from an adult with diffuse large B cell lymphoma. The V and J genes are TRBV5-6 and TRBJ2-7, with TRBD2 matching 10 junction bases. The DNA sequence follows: TGTGCCAGCATGCTAACTAGCGGGGTTTGGGAGCAGTACTTC. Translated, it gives CASMLTSGVWEQYF.